Detailed here is one T cell receptor beta chain. Only in-frame clones appear in the TCRdb table, and some are missing; sequencing was by immunoSEQ multiplex PCR. Of about 150,000 clones listed, 87% are singletons. This specimen belongs to a study of blood T cell repertoires in COVID-19. Study context: T cells, B-cell-depleted T cells, or PBMCs provided the cDNA or gDNA that served as material.

J was trimmed by 0 bases and V by 2 bases; bases with no gene match: 1. CDR3 length: 15 residues. Germline loops: CDR1 SGHTA, CDR2 FQGTGA. The sequenced material came from peripheral blood. This chain joins TRBV7-3 and TRBJ1-1, with 9 bases aligning to TRBD1. The TCR originated in a man aged 50 to 60 with active COVID-19. CDR3: CASSLGQGLNTEAFF. DNA of the CDR3: TGTGCCAGCAGCTTAGGACAGGGGCTGAACACTGAAGCTTTCTTT.